This T cell receptor beta chain was captured in a study of blood T cell repertoires in COVID-19. Overall study: T cells, B-cell-depleted T cells, or PBMCs provided the cDNA or gDNA that served as material.

V was trimmed by 3 bases and J by 0 bases, leaving 23 bases between them. CDR1 MDHEN and CDR2 SYDVKM come from the germline V gene. This CDR3 is 19 amino acids long. Assay used: immunoSEQ multiplex PCR; TCRdb lists only in-frame clones, some missing. The data hold hundreds of thousands of clones, with around 82% observed a single time. The receptor was isolated from a woman of 80 years or more with active or convalescent COVID-19. The sequenced sample consisted of peripheral blood. The J gene is TRBJ1-1, the V gene TRBV28; D perhaps matches TRBD1 (6 bases). For the CDR3, the DNA is TGTGCCAGCAGTTTCCCGAGGGCCGTTGCCGGGACATTGAACACTGAAGCTTTCTTT. Protein: CASSFPRAVAGTLNTEAFF. The full variable domain, rest sourced from reference TRBV28 and TRBJ1-1, is DVKVTQSSRYLVKRTGEKVFLECVQDMDHENMFWYRQDPGLGLRLIYFSYDVKMKEKGDIPEGYSVSREKKERFSLILESASTNQTSMYLCASSFPRAVAGTLNTEAFFGQGTRLTVV.